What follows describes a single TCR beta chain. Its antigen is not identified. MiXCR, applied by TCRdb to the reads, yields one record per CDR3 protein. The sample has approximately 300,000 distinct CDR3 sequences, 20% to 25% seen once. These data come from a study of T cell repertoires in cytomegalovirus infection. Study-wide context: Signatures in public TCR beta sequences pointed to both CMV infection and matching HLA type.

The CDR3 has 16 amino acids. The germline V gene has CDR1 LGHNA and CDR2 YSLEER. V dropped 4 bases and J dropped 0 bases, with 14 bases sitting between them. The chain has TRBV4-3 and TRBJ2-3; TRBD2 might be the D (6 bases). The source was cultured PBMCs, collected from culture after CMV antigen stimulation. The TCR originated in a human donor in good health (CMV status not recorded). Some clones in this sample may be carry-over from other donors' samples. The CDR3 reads CASSRGEAPSTDTQYF. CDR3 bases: TGCGCCAGCAGCCGAGGGGAGGCTCCTAGCACAGATACGCAGTATTTT.